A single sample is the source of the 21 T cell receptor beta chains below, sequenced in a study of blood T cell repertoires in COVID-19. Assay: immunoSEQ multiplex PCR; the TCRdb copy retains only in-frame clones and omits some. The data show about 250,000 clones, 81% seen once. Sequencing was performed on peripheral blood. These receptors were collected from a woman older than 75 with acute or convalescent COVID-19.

The CDR3 DNA is TGCGCCAGCAGCCCGGAGAGTGGCACCATATATTTT. Residues: CASSPESGTIYF. The rearrangement uses TRBV5-1 and TRBJ1-3; D gene unclear. The length of the CDR3 is 12 residues. Germline V CDR1 and CDR2: SGHRS, YFSETQ. Trimming cost V 4 bases and J 9 bases, with 11 bases left between them. The full variable domain, in which reference TRBV5-1 and TRBJ1-3 provide the parts outside the CDR3, is KAGVTQTPRYLIKTRGQQVTLSCSPISGHRSVSWYQQTPGQGLQFLFEYFSETQRNKGNFPGRFSGRQFSNSRSEMNVSTLELGDSALYLCASSPESGTIYFGEGSWLTVV.

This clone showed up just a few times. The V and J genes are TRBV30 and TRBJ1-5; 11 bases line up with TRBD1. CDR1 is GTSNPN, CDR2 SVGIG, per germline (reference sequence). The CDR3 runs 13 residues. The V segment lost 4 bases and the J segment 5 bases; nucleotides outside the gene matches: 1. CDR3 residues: CAWKGQGDQPQHF. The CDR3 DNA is TGTGCCTGGAAGGGACAGGGGGATCAGCCCCAGCATTTT.

CDR3 amino acids: CASSQGRDHGYTF. The CDR3 nucleotides read TGTGCCAGCAGCCAAGGGAGGGATCATGGCTACACCTTC. The gene calls are TRBV3-1 (or the pseudogene TRBV3-2) and TRBJ1-2; D not resolved. Trimming took 1 base from V and 6 from J, leaving 9 bases between them. Per the germline V gene, CDR1 is LGHDT and CDR2 is YNNKEL (reference sequence). The CDR3 consists of 13 residues.

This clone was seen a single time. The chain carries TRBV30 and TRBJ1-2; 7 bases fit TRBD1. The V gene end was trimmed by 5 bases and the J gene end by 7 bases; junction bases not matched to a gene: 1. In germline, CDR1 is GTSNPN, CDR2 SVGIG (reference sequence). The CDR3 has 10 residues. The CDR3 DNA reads TGTGCCTGGTGGACAGGTGGCTACACCTTC. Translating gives CAWWTGGYTF.

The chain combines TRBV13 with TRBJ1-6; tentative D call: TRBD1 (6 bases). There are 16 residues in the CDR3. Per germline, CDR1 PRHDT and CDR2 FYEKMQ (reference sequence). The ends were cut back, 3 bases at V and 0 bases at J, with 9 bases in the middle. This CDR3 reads CASSFTGSSYNSPLHF. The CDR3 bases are TGTGCCAGCAGCTTCACAGGGAGCTCCTATAATTCACCCCTCCACTTT.

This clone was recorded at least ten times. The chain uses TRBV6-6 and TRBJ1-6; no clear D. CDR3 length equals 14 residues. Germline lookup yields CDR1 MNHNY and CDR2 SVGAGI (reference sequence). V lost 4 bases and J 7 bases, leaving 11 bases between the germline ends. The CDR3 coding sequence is TGTGCCAGCAGTTTGCCGACTCCCAATTCACCCCTCCACTTT. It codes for CASSLPTPNSPLHF.

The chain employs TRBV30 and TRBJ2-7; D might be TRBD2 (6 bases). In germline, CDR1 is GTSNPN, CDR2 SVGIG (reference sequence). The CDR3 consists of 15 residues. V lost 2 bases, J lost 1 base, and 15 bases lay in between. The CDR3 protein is CAWSTTGGRSYEQYF. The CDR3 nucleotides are TGTGCCTGGAGTACCACCGGGGGACGATCCTACGAGCAGTACTTC.

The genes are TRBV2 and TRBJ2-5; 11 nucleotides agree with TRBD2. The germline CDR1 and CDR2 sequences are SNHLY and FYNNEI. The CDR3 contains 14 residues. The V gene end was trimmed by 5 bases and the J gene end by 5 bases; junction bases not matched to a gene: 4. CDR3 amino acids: CASSIAGGPETQYF. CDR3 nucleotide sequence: TGTGCCAGCAGTATAGCGGGAGGGCCCGAGACCCAGTACTTC. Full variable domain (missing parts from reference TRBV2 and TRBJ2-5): EPEVTQTPSHQVTQMGQEVILRCVPISNHLYFYWYRQILGQKVEFLVSFYNNEISEKSEIFDDQFSVERPDGSNFTLKIRSTKLEDSAMYFCASSIAGGPETQYFGPGTRLLVL.

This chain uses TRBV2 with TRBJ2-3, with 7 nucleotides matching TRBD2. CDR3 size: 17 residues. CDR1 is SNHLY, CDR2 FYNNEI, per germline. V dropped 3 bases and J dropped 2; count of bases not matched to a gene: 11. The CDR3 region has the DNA TGTGCCAGCAGTGATACCGGCCGGGACTACCCCACAGATACGCAGTATTTT. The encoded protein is CASSDTGRDYPTDTQYF.

CDR3 bases: TGTGCCAGCAGTGATCGGGACAGGGGTGGCTACACCTTC. This translates into CASSDRDRGGYTF. This chain connects TRBV6-1 to TRBJ1-2, with 10 bases matching TRBD1. The V segment lost 3 bases and the J segment 7 bases; nucleotides outside the gene matches: 2. The CDR3 runs 13 residues. Germline lookup yields CDR1 MNHNS and CDR2 SASEGT.

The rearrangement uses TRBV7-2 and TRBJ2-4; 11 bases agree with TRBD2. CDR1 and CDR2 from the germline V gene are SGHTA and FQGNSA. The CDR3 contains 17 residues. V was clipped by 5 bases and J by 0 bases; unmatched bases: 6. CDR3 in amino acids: CASSVPGLAEAKNIQYF. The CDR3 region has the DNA TGTGCCAGCAGCGTGCCGGGACTAGCGGAAGCCAAAAACATTCAGTACTTC.

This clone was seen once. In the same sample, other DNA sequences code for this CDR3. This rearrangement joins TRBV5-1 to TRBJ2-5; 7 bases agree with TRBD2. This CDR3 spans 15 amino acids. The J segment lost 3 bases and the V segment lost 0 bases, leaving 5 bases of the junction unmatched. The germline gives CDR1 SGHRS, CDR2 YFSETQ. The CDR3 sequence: CASSLDGLAEETQYF. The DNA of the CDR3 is TGCGCCAGCAGCTTGGATGGTCTAGCGGAAGAGACCCAGTACTTC. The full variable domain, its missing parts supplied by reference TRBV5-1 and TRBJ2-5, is KAGVTQTPRYLIKTRGQQVTLSCSPISGHRSVSWYQQTPGQGLQFLFEYFSETQRNKGNFPGRFSGRQFSNSRSEMNVSTLELGDSALYLCASSLDGLAEETQYFGPGTRLLVL.

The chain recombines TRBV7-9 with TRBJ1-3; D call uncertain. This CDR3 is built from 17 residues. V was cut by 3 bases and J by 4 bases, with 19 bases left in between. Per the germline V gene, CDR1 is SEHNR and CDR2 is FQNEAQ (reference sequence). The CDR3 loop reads CASSFPQSRAYGNTIYF. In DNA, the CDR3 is TGTGCCAGCAGCTTCCCGCAATCGAGGGCGTACGGAAACACCATATATTTT.

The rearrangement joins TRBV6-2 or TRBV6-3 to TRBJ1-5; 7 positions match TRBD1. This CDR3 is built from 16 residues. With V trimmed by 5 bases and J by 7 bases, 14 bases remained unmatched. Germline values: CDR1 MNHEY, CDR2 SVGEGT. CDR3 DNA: TGTGCCAGCAGTAACCCCGGGACAGCTATTCGACAGCCCCAGCATTTT. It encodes CASSNPGTAIRQPQHF.

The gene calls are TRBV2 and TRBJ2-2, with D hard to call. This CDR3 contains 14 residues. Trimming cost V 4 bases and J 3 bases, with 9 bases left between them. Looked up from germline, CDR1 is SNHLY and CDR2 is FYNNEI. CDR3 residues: CASSGGTYTGELFF. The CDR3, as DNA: TGTGCCAGCAGTGGCGGAACCTACACCGGGGAGCTGTTTTTT.

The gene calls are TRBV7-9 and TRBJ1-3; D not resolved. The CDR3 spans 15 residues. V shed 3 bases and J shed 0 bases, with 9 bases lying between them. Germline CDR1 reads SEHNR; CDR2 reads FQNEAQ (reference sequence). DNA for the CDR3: TGTGCCAGCAGCTTTGGGCAGTCCTCTGGAAACACCATATATTTT. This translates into CASSFGQSSGNTIYF.

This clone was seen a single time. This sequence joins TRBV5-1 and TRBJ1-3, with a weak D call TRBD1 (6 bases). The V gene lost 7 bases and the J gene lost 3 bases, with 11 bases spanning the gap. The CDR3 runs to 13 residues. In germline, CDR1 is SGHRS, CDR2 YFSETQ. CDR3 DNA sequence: TGCGCCAGCGGGATGGACAGTGGAAACACCATATATTTT. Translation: CASGMDSGNTIYF.

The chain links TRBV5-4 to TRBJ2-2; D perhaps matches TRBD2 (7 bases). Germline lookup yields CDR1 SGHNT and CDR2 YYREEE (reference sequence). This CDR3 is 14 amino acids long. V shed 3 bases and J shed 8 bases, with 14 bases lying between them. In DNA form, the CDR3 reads TGTGCCAGCAGCTGGGGGCGGGAGTCAGGGGAGCTGTTTTTT. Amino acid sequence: CASSWGRESGELFF.

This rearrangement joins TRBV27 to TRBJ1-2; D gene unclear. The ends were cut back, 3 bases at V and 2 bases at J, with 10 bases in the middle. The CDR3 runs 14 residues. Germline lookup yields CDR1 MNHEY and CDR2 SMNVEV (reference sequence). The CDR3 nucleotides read TGTGCCAGCAGTTTGGACGGGAGAAACTATGGCTACACCTTC. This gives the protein CASSLDGRNYGYTF.

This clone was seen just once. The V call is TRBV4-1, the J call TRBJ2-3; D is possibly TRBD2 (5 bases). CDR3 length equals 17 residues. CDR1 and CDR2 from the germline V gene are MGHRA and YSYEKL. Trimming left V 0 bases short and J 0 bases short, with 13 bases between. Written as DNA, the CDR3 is TGCGCCAGCAGCCAAGATCGAGCGGCCGGTAGCACAGATACGCAGTATTTT. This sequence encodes CASSQDRAAGSTDTQYF.

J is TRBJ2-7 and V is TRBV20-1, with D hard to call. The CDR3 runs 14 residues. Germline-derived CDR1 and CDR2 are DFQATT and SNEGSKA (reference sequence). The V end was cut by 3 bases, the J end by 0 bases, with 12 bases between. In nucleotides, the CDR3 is TGCAGTGCTAGTCGAGGTACAAACTCCTACGAGCAGTACTTC. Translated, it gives CSASRGTNSYEQYF.